This entry lists 27 T cell receptor beta chains sequenced from one sample in a study of regulatory T cells in long-lasting Graves disease. The time point denotes: newly diagnosed GD, antithyroid drugs for less than 3 months. PBMC RNA served as the TCR library source. Through Arm-PCR of CDR3 regions and iRepertoire HTBI primers, TCR beta libraries were built. TCRdb recomputed calls from the multiplex PCR reads with MiXCR, one row per CDR3 protein. The sample carries a few hundred thousand distinct CDR3 sequences, roughly 21% recorded once. Sequenced here: peripheral blood mononuclear cells (PBMCs), sampled at new diagnosis, from a patient treated with antithyroid drugs. These receptors were collected from a female donor with Graves disease.

This clonotype was seen many times. This sequence joins TRBV5-1 and TRBJ2-1; tentatively, D is TRBD2 (5 bases). CDR1 and CDR2 from the germline V gene are SGHRS and YFSETQ. This CDR3 comprises 15 residues. The V gene lost 4 bases and the J gene lost 5 bases, with 16 bases spanning the gap. In nucleotides, the CDR3 is TGCGCCAGCAGCCCGAGGGTTCTTCGGGACAATGAGCAGTTCTTC. As protein: CASSPRVLRDNEQFF.

The chain links TRBV7-9 to TRBJ1-6; TRBD1 is a possible D gene (6 bases). This CDR3 contains 18 residues. The germline CDR1 and CDR2 sequences are SEHNR and FQNEAQ (reference sequence). Trimming removed 5 bases from V and 10 bases from J, with 27 bases in between. CDR3 residues: CASSDSSRGGTRTSPLHF. The DNA of the CDR3 is TGTGCCAGCAGCGATAGTAGCCGGGGGGGGACACGGACCTCACCCCTCCACTTT. The full variable domain, in which reference TRBV7-9 and TRBJ1-6 provide the parts outside the CDR3, is DTGVSQNPRHKITKRGQNVTFRCDPISEHNRLYWYRQTLGQGPEFLTYFQNEAQLEKSRLLSDRFSAERPKGSFSTLEIQRTEQGDSAMYLCASSDSSRGGTRTSPLHFGNGTRLTVT.

This clonotype was seen only a few times. Mismatch with germline at one junction end may stem from a read error. V usage is TRBV6-1 and J usage is TRBJ1-1; 7 bases are a match to TRBD1. This CDR3 spans 14 amino acids. The germline V gene encodes CDR1 MNHNS and CDR2 SASEGT. The CDR3 loop is CASTPNRRGPANLF. Here the CDR3 DNA reads TGTGCCAGCACCCCGAACCGGAGGGGGCCCGCGAACCTCTTT.

This clonotype was seen repeatedly, ten times or more. This chain joins TRBV20-1 and TRBJ2-5, with 7 bases fitting TRBD1. This CDR3 is 15 amino acids long. Per germline, CDR1 DFQATT and CDR2 SNEGSKA (reference sequence). Losses at the gene ends were 5 bases for V and 5 bases for J; bases not matched to a gene: 14. The CDR3 DNA follows: TGCAGTGCTTCGACGTACCGGACAGGAGGCGAGACCCAGTACTTC. Its translation is CSASTYRTGGETQYF.

The chain recombines TRBV29-1 with TRBJ1-2; D is possibly TRBD1 (6 bases). Trimming removed 2 bases from V and 7 bases from J, with 20 bases in between. Germline lookup yields CDR1 SQVTM and CDR2 ANQGSEA. This CDR3 spans 15 amino acids. The CDR3 loop reads CSVESGANRIFGYTF. The CDR3, as DNA: TGCAGCGTTGAATCGGGGGCCAATAGGATCTTTGGCTACACCTTC. Full variable domain (outside the CDR3, taken from reference TRBV29-1 and TRBJ1-2): SAVISQKPSRDICQRGTSLTIQCQVDSQVTMMFWYRQQPGQSLTLIATANQGSEATYESGFVIDKFPISRPNLTFSTLTVSNMSPEDSSIYLCSVESGANRIFGYTFGSGTRLTVV.

This clonotype was recorded once. A much bigger clone sits one base away, suggesting this may be a read error. The V and J genes are TRBV28 and TRBJ2-2; perhaps TRBD1 as D (6 bases). Trimming pared 7 bases from V and 17 bases from J, leaving 26 bases between. The CDR3 totals 14 residues. The germline gives CDR1 MDHEN, CDR2 SYDVKM. This CDR3 reads CASTTSLTGWALFF. CDR3 coding DNA: TGTGCCAGCACTACCTCACTGACAGGCTGGGCCCTATTTTTT.

This clonotype was seen many times. The chain couples TRBV20-1 to TRBJ2-1; D perhaps matches TRBD1 (5 bases). The V end was cut by 1 base, the J end by 3 bases, with 7 bases between. The germline gives CDR1 DFQATT, CDR2 SNEGSKA (reference sequence). This CDR3 spans 13 amino acids. CDR3 nucleotide sequence: TGCAGTGCTAGAGTAGACAGCTACAATGAGCAGTTCTTC. Protein product: CSARVDSYNEQFF.

The table lists this clonotype with a few counts. The rearrangement uses TRBV5-1 and TRBJ2-5, with a tentative D call TRBD1 (5 bases). The CDR3 sequence is 13 residues long. V was trimmed by 2 bases and J by 5 bases, leaving 10 bases between them. The germline gives CDR1 SGHRS, CDR2 YFSETQ. Here the CDR3 DNA reads TGCGCCAGCAGCTTAAGGGGTGAGGAGACCCAGTACTTC. It specifies CASSLRGEETQYF.

This rearrangement joins TRBV20-1 to TRBJ2-5; TRBD1 might be the D (5 bases). Trimming took 5 bases from V and 1 from J, leaving 8 bases between them. This CDR3 is 12 amino acids long. Germline lookup yields CDR1 DFQATT and CDR2 SNEGSKA (reference sequence). The CDR3 bases are TGCAGTGCTCGACAGTTCCAAGAGACCCAGTACTTC. As protein: CSARQFQETQYF.

This clonotype appeared a few times. J is TRBJ2-1 and V is TRBV19, with D uncertain. This CDR3 region has 13 residues. V was shortened by 4 bases and J by 7 bases, with 11 bases between the two germline ends. Per the germline V gene, CDR1 is LNHDA and CDR2 is SQIVND (reference sequence). This chain's CDR3 is CASSTRSRNEQFF. In DNA, the CDR3 is TGTGCCAGTAGTACGAGGAGCAGGAATGAGCAGTTCTTC.

There are many counts of this clonotype. The rearrangement joins TRBV18 to TRBJ2-5; D possibly corresponds to TRBD1 (6 bases). CDR1 KGHSH and CDR2 LQKENI come from the germline V gene. Trimming shortened V by 2 bases and J by 2 bases, and 9 bases separated the two germline ends. CDR3 length equals 14 residues. Written as DNA, the CDR3 is TGTGCCAGCTCACCAGACAGGCTACAAGAGACCCAGTACTTC. The encoded protein is CASSPDRLQETQYF.

In this sample, this clonotype turned up many times. J is TRBJ1-2 and V is TRBV4-3, with D uncertain. Germline CDR1 LGHNA, CDR2 YSLEER. The CDR3 extends over 13 amino acids. The V and J ends lost 0 bases and 0 bases respectively, with 2 bases between them. The DNA for the CDR3 is TGCGCCAGCAGCCAAGAACCTAACTATGGCTACACCTTC. As protein: CASSQEPNYGYTF.

As regards this clonotype: A read error is possible here, since a much larger clone lies one base away. The chain combines TRBV24-1 with TRBJ1-1, with 7 bases aligning to TRBD1. Germline V lookup: CDR1 KGHDR, CDR2 SFDVKD. This CDR3 has 14 amino acids. The CDR3 region is CATSATNGDRKASF. The CDR3 DNA follows: TGTGCCACCAGTGCCACCAACGGGGACAGAAAAGCTTCCTTT.

This clonotype was detected many times. V and J are TRBV7-2 and TRBJ2-2; TRBD2 aligns across 10 bases. V lost 0 bases, J lost 5 bases, and 9 bases stayed unmatched. Germline lookup yields CDR1 SGHTA and CDR2 FQGNSA. The CDR3 totals 18 residues. CDR3 sequence: CASSLAFGGLASTGELFF. The DNA for the CDR3 is TGTGCCAGCAGCTTAGCGTTCGGGGGACTAGCGTCAACCGGGGAGCTGTTTTTT.

The chain is built from TRBV11-3 and TRBJ2-5; D could derive from TRBD1 or TRBD2 (6 bases each). The length of the CDR3 is 18 residues. V was trimmed by 5 bases and J by 6 bases, leaving 28 bases between them. Germline-derived CDR1 and CDR2 are SGHNT and YENEEA. The CDR3 here is CASSQDPSTGGGAKTQYF. The CDR3 DNA sequence: TGTGCCAGCAGCCAAGATCCTTCCACCGGGGGCGGCGCAAAGACCCAGTACTTC.

This clonotype came up a few times. The chain carries TRBV6-2 or TRBV6-3 and TRBJ1-5; no reliable D call. The CDR3 runs to 13 residues. V lost 8 bases, J lost 2 bases, and 10 bases lay in between. Germline V gives CDR1 MNHEY, CDR2 SVGEGT. Here the CDR3 DNA reads TGTGCCAGCGCCCTGGAACGCAATCAGCCCCAGCATTTT. It translates to CASALERNQPQHF.

This clonotype has ten or more counts. J is TRBJ2-5 and V is TRBV7-8, with TRBD2 identical over 8 bases. The CDR3 runs to 13 residues. Germline V gene sequence: CDR1 SGHVS, CDR2 FQNEAQ. The V and J ends lost 5 bases and 1 base, in that order; junction bases with no gene match: 0. The CDR3 is CASSAGGQETQYF. The CDR3 DNA follows: TGTGCCAGCAGCGCGGGGGGCCAAGAGACCCAGTACTTC.

This clonotype was counted ten times or more. The chain has TRBV28 and TRBJ1-1; D uncertain. The CDR3 contains 11 residues. Germline CDR1 MDHEN, CDR2 SYDVKM. Trimming pared 4 bases from V and 11 bases from J, leaving 11 bases between. CDR3 coding DNA: TGTGCCAGCAGTTCGGACCATAGGGCTTTCTTT. Residues: CASSSDHRAFF.

Ten or more counts support this clonotype. The chain combines TRBV4-1 with TRBJ2-3; 9 bases are shared with TRBD2. CDR1 MGHRA and CDR2 YSYEKL come from the germline V gene. The CDR3 contains 18 residues. Losses at the gene ends were 2 bases for V and 0 bases for J; bases not matched to a gene: 9. CDR3 nucleotide sequence: TGCGCCAGCAGCCAAATGAGTAGCGGGAGCTTTAGCACAGATACGCAGTATTTT. Residues: CASSQMSSGSFSTDTQYF.

Ten or more counts support this clonotype. This sequence joins TRBV7-8 and TRBJ1-5; D call uncertain. Germline V gene lookup returns CDR1 SGHVS and CDR2 FQNEAQ. Trimming cost V 2 bases and J 0 bases, with 11 bases left between them. The CDR3 runs to 16 residues. The CDR3 reads CASSLSAVNSNQPQHF. CDR3 sequence (DNA): TGTGCCAGCAGCTTATCGGCGGTGAATAGCAATCAGCCCCAGCATTTT.

The gene calls are TRBV11-3 and TRBJ1-1; D is possibly TRBD1 (5 bases). V lost 7 bases and J lost 1, with 16 bases in between. Per the germline V gene, CDR1 is SGHNT and CDR2 is YENEEA. The CDR3 consists of 15 residues. CDR3 bases: TGTGCCAGCACACTCGAGGGGCAACAGAACACTGAAGCTTTCTTT. It is translated as CASTLEGQQNTEAFF.

This clonotype was seen many times. The gene calls are TRBV12-3 or TRBV12-4 and TRBJ1-5; TRBD1 is a possible D gene (6 bases). This CDR3 is built from 14 residues. V was pared by 4 bases and J by 6 bases, with 13 bases between. The DNA of the CDR3 is TGTGCCAGCAGTTCAGGGGCCCAGGGTCAGCCCCAGCATTTT. Translated: CASSSGAQGQPQHF.

With respect to this clonotype: This probably arose from a read error, given a far larger clone one base away. V gene TRBV7-9 combines with J gene TRBJ2-1; 8 bases agree with TRBD1. Germline V lookup: CDR1 SEHNR, CDR2 FQNEAQ (reference sequence). The CDR3 is made up of 12 amino acids. V shed 6 bases, J shed 10 bases, and the junction held 5 bases outside the gene matches. The CDR3 region has the DNA TGTGCCAGCAGATCAGGGGGCTTGGAGCAGTTCTTC. Residues: CASRSGGLEQFF.

This clonotype was detected ten times or more. The J gene is TRBJ2-1, the V gene TRBV11-3; no clear D. The CDR3 sequence is 13 residues long. Germline lookup yields CDR1 SGHNT and CDR2 YENEEA. V gave up 2 bases and J gave up 12 bases, with 14 bases separating them. The CDR3 nucleotides read TGTGCCAGCAGCTTACCAAGTGGGGTGCGGCAGTTCTTC. Protein: CASSLPSGVRQFF.

The sample holds many counts of this clonotype. The J gene is TRBJ1-5, the V gene TRBV5-4; the D is unclear. CDR1 SGHNT and CDR2 YYREEE come from the germline V gene (reference sequence). There are 12 residues in the CDR3. V lost 4 bases and J lost 3, with 5 bases in between. CDR3 sequence reads: CASSLDNQPQHF. CDR3 coding DNA: TGTGCCAGCAGCCTAGACAATCAGCCCCAGCATTTT.

There are a few counts of this clonotype. This chain links TRBV7-9 with TRBJ2-2; D is tentatively TRBD1 or TRBD2 (5 bases each). The V end lost 2 bases, the J end lost 6 bases, and 10 bases lay between the germline ends. The CDR3 contains 14 residues. Germline V CDR1 and CDR2: SEHNR, FQNEAQ (reference sequence). CDR3 loop: CASSLSTGPGELFF. CDR3 bases: TGTGCCAGCAGCTTAAGTACGGGGCCCGGGGAGCTGTTTTTT. Supplemented by reference TRBV7-9 and TRBJ2-2, the full variable domain reads DTGVSQNPRHKITKRGQNVTFRCDPISEHNRLYWYRQTLGQGPEFLTYFQNEAQLEKSRLLSDRFSAERPKGSFSTLEIQRTEQGDSAMYLCASSLSTGPGELFFGEGSRLTVL.

The table lists this clonotype with many counts. The chain combines TRBV5-1 with TRBJ1-6, with 7 bases fitting TRBD1. The ends lost 2 bases at V and 5 bases at J; junction bases unmatched: 10. CDR1 and CDR2 (germline): SGHRS, YFSETQ. The CDR3 sequence is 17 residues long. DNA of the CDR3: TGCGCCAGCAGCTTTTCGACAGGGAACCTAAATAATTCACCCCTCCACTTT. Its translation: CASSFSTGNLNNSPLHF.